This T cell receptor (beta chain) was profiled in a study of blood T cell repertoires in COVID-19. At the level of the study: From the United States, Italy and Spain came samples of acute and convalescent COVID-19. T cells, B-cell-depleted T cells, or PBMCs provided the cDNA or gDNA that served as material.

CDR3 length: 14 residues. V lost 3 bases to trimming and J lost 5 bases, with 11 bases between them. CDR1 and CDR2 (germline): LNHNV, YYDKDF (reference sequence). Original processing notes: Reference gene primer amplification in the assay estimated nucleated cell counts. Clones were sequenced by immunoSEQ multiplex PCR, and TCRdb holds only the in-frame ones, with some missing. That table is the source of V, J and clone size, and D and trimming were worked out from the DNA. The sample contains more than 150,000 clones, about four fifths of which appear only once. Source material: peripheral blood. The gene calls are TRBV15 and TRBJ1-5; D perhaps matches TRBD1 (5 bases). The TCR originated in a woman aged 35 to 49 with acute or convalescent COVID-19. In nucleotides, the CDR3 is TGTGCCACCAGCAGGGACACCGAAGATCAGCCCCAGCATTTT. It encodes CATSRDTEDQPQHF.